This entry lists 8 T cell receptor beta chains sequenced from one sample in a study of OX40 agonist ivuxolimab in advanced cancers. Clones were read by immunoSEQ multiplex PCR, and TCRdb kept only the in-frame ones, dropping some. The data show around 80,000 clones, approximately 89% seen once. The sequencing here drew on CD4+ or CD8+ T cells sorted from blood, taken in a trial of the OX40 agonist ivuxolimab. Source of these receptors: an adult with an advanced solid tumor such as melanoma, head and neck, liver or kidney cancer.

The chain recombines TRBV19 with TRBJ2-5; the match to TRBD1 covers 7 bases. The length of the CDR3 is 14 residues. The V gene's germline CDR1 is LNHDA and CDR2 SQIVND (reference sequence). With 6 bases clipped from V and 1 base from J, the junction kept 5 bases outside the gene matches. CDR3 sequence (DNA): TGTGCCAGTAGAACGACAGGGTCCCAAGAGACCCAGTACTTC. Translation gives CASRTTGSQETQYF.

The V call is TRBV7-3, the J call TRBJ2-1; possibly TRBD2 for D (5 bases). The CDR3 has 13 amino acids. V lost 5 bases, J lost 9 bases, and 14 bases lay in between. Germline loops: CDR1 SGHTA, CDR2 FQGTGA. The DNA of the CDR3 is TGTGCCAGCAGCCCAAGGGCACGGGGTGAGCAGTTCTTC. Protein sequence: CASSPRARGEQFF.

This rearrangement joins TRBV13 to TRBJ1-3; the D gene is possibly TRBD1 (5 bases). The CDR3 contains 16 residues. CDR1 is PRHDT and CDR2 is FYEKMQ in the germline V gene (reference sequence). V gave up 0 bases and J gave up 1 base, with 10 bases separating them. CDR3 residues: CASSLGSGLSGNTIYF. In nucleotides, the CDR3 is TGTGCCAGCAGCTTAGGATCGGGACTGTCTGGAAACACCATATATTTT.

This sequence joins TRBV19 and TRBJ1-1; maybe TRBD1 (5 bases). Germline V gives CDR1 LNHDA, CDR2 SQIVND (reference sequence). Trimming pared 5 bases from V and 5 bases from J, leaving 9 bases between. The CDR3 loop spans 12 amino acids. This CDR3 reads CASSQGVTEAFF. CDR3 sequence (DNA): TGTGCCAGTAGTCAGGGAGTGACTGAAGCTTTCTTT.

The genes are TRBV2 and TRBJ2-1; the D gene is possibly TRBD1 (6 bases). From germline, CDR1 is SNHLY and CDR2 FYNNEI. V was trimmed by 7 bases and J by 8 bases, leaving 15 bases between them. The CDR3 runs 13 residues. CDR3 amino acids: CASNRERVDEQFF. CDR3 bases: TGTGCCAGCAACAGGGAGAGGGTGGATGAGCAGTTCTTC. Variable domain in full (rest from reference TRBV2 and TRBJ2-1): EPEVTQTPSHQVTQMGQEVILRCVPISNHLYFYWYRQILGQKVEFLVSFYNNEISEKSEIFDDQFSVERPDGSNFTLKIRSTKLEDSAMYFCASNRERVDEQFFGPGTRLTVL.

The V and J genes are TRBV9 and TRBJ1-1, with D hard to call. Germline assignment: CDR1 SGDLS and CDR2 YYNGEE. This CDR3 region has 15 residues. V lost 0 bases and J lost 5, with 14 bases in between. In nucleotides, the CDR3 is TGTGCCAGCAGCGTAGACACCGGGAAGGGAACTGAAGCTTTCTTT. Encoded protein: CASSVDTGKGTEAFF. Variable domain in full (rest from reference TRBV9 and TRBJ1-1): DSGVTQTPKHLITATGQRVTLRCSPRSGDLSVYWYQQSLDQGLQFLIQYYNGEERAKGNILERFSAQQFPDLHSELNLSSLELGDSALYFCASSVDTGKGTEAFFGQGTRLTVV.

The V call is TRBV30, the J call TRBJ1-2, with D tentatively TRBD1 (5 bases). Trimming removed 8 bases from V and 4 bases from J, with 17 bases in between. The germline CDR1 and CDR2 sequences are GTSNPN and SVGIG (reference sequence). CDR3 length: 13 residues. The CDR3 nucleotides read TGTGCCCGGGACCTCCGGGGCGGCTATGGCTACACCTTC. It is translated as CARDLRGGYGYTF. Complete variable domain (other parts from reference TRBV30 and TRBJ1-2): SQTIHQWPATLVQPVGSPLSLECTVEGTSNPNLYWYRQAAGRGLQLLFYSVGIGQISSEVPQNLSASRPQDRQFILSSKKLLLSDSGFYLCARDLRGGYGYTFGSGTRLTVV.

This clone appeared a few times. This sequence joins TRBV28 and TRBJ2-7; possible D gene TRBD2, 6 bases. Germline V gene sequence: CDR1 MDHEN, CDR2 SYDVKM. The CDR3 runs to 17 residues. V was clipped by 5 bases and J by 3 bases, with 23 bases between them. DNA of the CDR3: TGTGCCAGCAGTCGACCCCCGTCCTCCAGGAGGGACTACGAGCAGTACTTC. It codes for CASSRPPSSRRDYEQYF.